One sample yielded the 28 T cell receptor beta chains listed below, sequenced in a study of radiation and T cells in renal cell carcinoma (dated by TCRdb to 2018 to 2020). The library was generated by the immunoSEQ multiplex PCR assay. TCRdb retrieved this table from immuneACCESS and kept in-frame rearrangements only. Not all clones are present; in checked studies, unresolved V genes account for under half, and no reason is known for the remainder. This sample holds some 30,000 clones; around 85% were observed only once. 30% to 35% of the sample comes from the top ten. Per the publication, the time point label means: blood 4 weeks post-SBRT, at nephrectomy. The sample's treatment or condition, from its label and the paper: 15 Gy SBRT to primary tumor, nephrectomy 4 weeks later. The sequencing used blood, collected from a patient whose treatment included radiotherapy and nephrectomy. The receptors were sampled from a man in his fifties or sixties with renal cell carcinoma.

Relative to its sample, this clone is medium-sized. The V call is TRBV7-9, the J call TRBJ1-3; the match to TRBD1 covers 8 bases. V gave up 10 bases and J gave up 6 bases; unmatched junction bases: 11. The CDR3 runs to 14 residues. Germline assignment: CDR1 SEHNR and CDR2 FQNEAQ (reference sequence). CDR3 DNA: TGTGCCACCGGAGAACAGGGGGTAGCAAACACCATATATTTT. This codes for CATGEQGVANTIYF.

V gene TRBV7-2 combines with J gene TRBJ2-5, with D hard to call. CDR1 is SGHTA, CDR2 FQGNSA, per germline. Trimming removed 5 bases at V and 4 bases at J, with 14 bases between. The CDR3 totals 14 residues. The CDR3 protein is CASSTLKGRETQYF. The DNA for the CDR3 is TGTGCCAGCAGCACACTGAAGGGTAGAGAGACCCAGTACTTC.

This clone ranks as medium-sized. The chain joins TRBV30 to TRBJ1-1, with 9 bases fitting TRBD1. V trimming: 2 bases; J trimming: 1 base; junction bases outside the gene matches: 8. The CDR3 totals 16 residues. Germline loops: CDR1 GTSNPN, CDR2 SVGIG (reference sequence). CDR3 in DNA: TGTGCCTGGAGTCGCGGGACAGGGTCCGAGAACACTGAAGCTTTCTTT. Translated: CAWSRGTGSENTEAFF.

This rearrangement joins TRBV5-4 to TRBJ1-1; no reliable D call. V was pared by 4 bases and J by 1 base, with 11 bases between. This CDR3 region has 14 residues. Germline lookup yields CDR1 SGHNT and CDR2 YYREEE (reference sequence). The CDR3 DNA sequence: TGTGCCAGCAGCCCCCCGCGAGGGAACACTGAAGCTTTCTTT. Its protein product is CASSPPRGNTEAFF. Drawing the rest from reference TRBV5-4 and TRBJ1-1, the complete variable domain is ETGVTQSPTHLIKTRGQQVTLRCSSQSGHNTVSWYQQALGQGPQFIFQYYREEENGRGNFPPRFSGLQFPNYSSELNVNALELDDSALYLCASSPPRGNTEAFFGQGTRLTVV.

V usage is TRBV6-1 and J usage is TRBJ1-4; a possible D gene is TRBD1 (6 bases). V lost 2 bases and J lost 3, with 19 bases in between. The CDR3 has 18 residues. CDR1 and CDR2 from the germline V gene are MNHNS and SASEGT. CDR3 DNA sequence: TGTGCCAGCAGTGAACCGACACTGCAGGGGTCGGCTAATGAAAAACTGTTTTTT. This codes for CASSEPTLQGSANEKLFF.

This rearrangement joins TRBV9 to TRBJ2-3; D is undetermined. The CDR3 is made up of 14 amino acids. Between the trimmed V and J ends, which lost 4 bases and 4 bases, there was a span of 13 bases. Germline V gene data show CDR1 as SGDLS and CDR2 as YYNGEE. CDR3 coding DNA: TGTGCCAGCAGCCCTGGGAATGAGGCAGATACGCAGTATTTT. It encodes CASSPGNEADTQYF. Drawing the rest from reference TRBV9 and TRBJ2-3, the complete variable domain is DSGVTQTPKHLITATGQRVTLRCSPRSGDLSVYWYQQSLDQGLQFLIQYYNGEERAKGNILERFSAQQFPDLHSELNLSSLELGDSALYFCASSPGNEADTQYFGPGTRLTVL.

The chain uses TRBV14 and TRBJ2-3; 11 bases map to TRBD2. Germline loops: CDR1 SGHDN, CDR2 FVKESK. V lost 1 base to trimming and J lost 6 bases; unmatched junction nucleotides: 3. The CDR3 consists of 15 residues. The CDR3, as DNA: TGTGCCAGCAGCCAAGTCGCTAGCGGGAGGGATACGCAGTATTTT. Its translation is CASSQVASGRDTQYF. Drawing the rest from reference TRBV14 and TRBJ2-3, the complete variable domain is EAGVTQFPSHSVIEKGQTVTLRCDPISGHDNLYWYRRVMGKEIKFLLHFVKESKQDESGMPNNRFLAERTGGTYSTLKVQPAELEDSGVYFCASSQVASGRDTQYFGPGTRLTVL.

The CDR3 here is CASSLGLAGVNEQFF. CDR3 DNA: TGTGCCAGCAGCCTTGGACTAGCGGGAGTGAATGAGCAGTTCTTC. This chain links TRBV7-2 with TRBJ2-1, with 13 bases identical to TRBD2. The germline V gene has CDR1 SGHTA and CDR2 FQGNSA. V trimming: 5 bases; J trimming: 7 bases; junction bases outside the gene matches: 5. There are 15 residues in the CDR3.

The genes are TRBV5-6 and TRBJ1-2; 7 bases line up with TRBD1. CDR3 length: 14 amino acids. V gave up 4 bases and J gave up 8 bases; unmatched junction bases: 11. The germline gives CDR1 SGHDT, CDR2 YYEEEE. The chain's CDR3 is CASSPTGTSLGYTF. Here the CDR3 DNA reads TGTGCCAGCAGCCCGACAGGGACGAGTTTGGGCTACACCTTC.

The chain uses TRBV2 and TRBJ2-5; 8 bases line up with TRBD1. J was trimmed by 5 bases and V by 4 bases; bases with no gene match: 6. The CDR3 length is 14 residues. Germline V lookup: CDR1 SNHLY, CDR2 FYNNEI. The CDR3 here is CASSGVTGVETQYF. Here the CDR3 DNA reads TGTGCCAGCAGTGGGGTGACAGGGGTGGAGACCCAGTACTTC.

J is TRBJ2-3 and V is TRBV20-1; D gene ambiguous. Germline CDR1 reads DFQATT; CDR2 reads SNEGSKA (reference sequence). The CDR3 consists of 11 residues. V was trimmed by 3 bases and J by 9 bases, leaving 10 bases between them. In DNA form, the CDR3 reads TGCAGTGCTAGGGGTAGCCCCACGCAGTATTTT. Translation: CSARGSPTQYF.

Comment on this clone: The junction departs from germline at one end; a sequencing error may be responsible. The chain combines TRBV30 with TRBJ2-7; D is undetermined. The CDR3 is 14 amino acids. Germline assignment: CDR1 GTSNPN and CDR2 SVGIG (reference sequence). CDR3 sequence (DNA): TGTGCCTGGAGTCTTAAATCTGGCTCCAACGAGCAGTACTTC. Protein: CAWSLKSGSNEQYF.

This sequence joins TRBV5-1 and TRBJ2-2; D possibly corresponds to TRBD1 (5 bases). CDR3 length equals 16 residues. V was shortened by 0 bases and J by 6 bases, with 15 bases between the two germline ends. Germline V CDR1 and CDR2: SGHRS, YFSETQ. CDR3 DNA sequence: TGCGCCAGCAGCTTGGTTTACGCAGGGTTGTCCGGGGAGCTGTTTTTT. It is translated as CASSLVYAGLSGELFF.

The chain is built from TRBV5-6 and TRBJ2-7; 10 bases agree with TRBD2. Germline values: CDR1 SGHDT, CDR2 YYEEEE. This CDR3 has 14 amino acids. V lost 4 bases to trimming and J lost 9 bases; unmatched junction nucleotides: 10. DNA of the CDR3: TGTGCCAGCAGCGTCGCGGGACTAGCGTCTCGGCAGTACTTC. It encodes CASSVAGLASRQYF.

This chain connects TRBV4-3 to TRBJ2-7, with 9 bases that match TRBD2. V lost 0 bases to trimming and J lost 7 bases; unmatched junction nucleotides: 7. Germline CDR1 LGHNA, CDR2 YSLEER. CDR3 length equals 15 residues. The CDR3 nucleotides read TGCGCCAGCAGCCAAGAAGCGACTAGCGGACAGGAGCAGTACTTC. Its protein is CASSQEATSGQEQYF.

As for this clone: Within the sample, other DNA sequences also encode this same CDR3. The genes are TRBV7-2 and TRBJ1-1; D ambiguous. From germline, CDR1 is SGHTA and CDR2 FQGNSA. Trimming shortened V by 1 base and J by 10 bases, and 10 bases separated the two germline ends. The CDR3 loop spans 12 amino acids. The CDR3 is CASSLEERRAFF. The CDR3 DNA reads TGTGCCAGCAGCTTAGAGGAGCGGCGAGCTTTCTTT.

This clone has just one count. CDR3 DNA: TGTGCCAGCAGCCGAGAGTACGAGCAGTACTTC. Protein: CASSREYEQYF. The rearrangement uses TRBV4-2 and TRBJ2-7, with D unclear. Germline V CDR1 and CDR2: LGHNA, YNFKEQ. The CDR3 extends over 11 amino acids. Trimming removed 4 bases at V and 4 bases at J, with 5 bases between.

V is TRBV10-3 and J is TRBJ1-1; D ambiguous. Trimming took 8 bases from V and 0 from J, leaving 22 bases between them. Germline values: CDR1 ENHRY, CDR2 SYGVKD. The CDR3 spans 17 residues. CDR3 in amino acids: CAIRKSPRMIMNTEAFF. CDR3 DNA sequence: TGTGCCATCCGTAAGTCCCCACGTATGATCATGAACACTGAAGCTTTCTTT.

The J gene is TRBJ2-5, the V gene TRBV11-2; perhaps TRBD1 as D (6 bases). From germline, CDR1 is SGHAT and CDR2 FQNNGV. This CDR3 comprises 14 residues. V lost 1 base, J lost 7 bases, and 13 bases lay in between. This chain's CDR3 is CASSLVTGKGTQYF. The CDR3 coding sequence is TGTGCCAGCAGCTTAGTAACAGGGAAAGGGACCCAGTACTTC.

The chain uses TRBV5-8 and TRBJ2-1; D is ambiguous. The V and J ends lost 3 bases and 2 bases respectively, with 9 bases between them. Germline CDR1 reads SGHTS; CDR2 reads YDEGEE. The CDR3 is 14 residues long. The CDR3 reads CASSSAAAYNEQFF. The CDR3 coding sequence is TGTGCCAGCAGCTCAGCCGCGGCCTACAATGAGCAGTTCTTC.

As to this clone: Other DNA sequences in this specimen translate into the identical CDR3. The DNA for the CDR3 is TGTGCCAGCAGCTTTCGTTCTGGGGCCAACGTCCTGACTTTC. Translated: CASSFRSGANVLTF. The rearrangement links TRBV7-2 to TRBJ2-6; D gene unclear. The germline gives CDR1 SGHTA, CDR2 FQGNSA. V lost 3 bases and J lost 1, with 4 bases in between. The CDR3 runs to 14 residues.

The chain couples TRBV10-2 to TRBJ1-5; maybe TRBD1 (6 bases). Germline V lookup: CDR1 WSHSY, CDR2 SAAADI. The ends were cut back, 10 bases at V and 7 bases at J, with 11 bases in the middle. The CDR3 is 11 residues long. The CDR3: CATGVEQPQHF. In DNA form, the CDR3 reads TGCGCCACAGGGGTTGAGCAGCCCCAGCATTTT.

The V call is TRBV6-5, the J call TRBJ2-7; D call uncertain. The CDR3 loop spans 14 amino acids. Trimming took 3 bases from V and 3 from J, leaving 12 bases between them. The germline gives CDR1 MNHEY, CDR2 SVGAGI. The CDR3 reads CASSYGAEHYEQYF. Here the CDR3 DNA reads TGTGCCAGCAGTTATGGTGCGGAGCACTACGAGCAGTACTTC.

The chain joins TRBV7-2 to TRBJ1-4; D gene ambiguous. The CDR3 has 13 amino acids. Germline CDR1 and CDR2: SGHTA and FQGNSA. Trimming took 5 bases from V and 8 from J, leaving 12 bases between them. CDR3 region: CASSPRAGEKLFF. The CDR3 nucleotides read TGTGCCAGCAGCCCTCGGGCCGGGGAAAAACTGTTTTTT.

The count of this clone is one. This sequence joins TRBV6-6 and TRBJ1-3, with TRBD1 matching over 7 bases. This CDR3 is built from 13 residues. The germline V gene encodes CDR1 MNHNY and CDR2 SVGAGI (reference sequence). Losses at the gene ends were 7 bases for V and 8 bases for J; bases not matched to a gene: 8. The CDR3 DNA reads TGTGCCAGCAATAGAAGGGACAGTGACACCATATATTTT. This gives the protein CASNRRDSDTIYF.

The V call is TRBV27, the J call TRBJ2-7; D gene unclear. CDR3 size: 11 residues. Looked up from germline, CDR1 is MNHEY and CDR2 is SMNVEV (reference sequence). V lost 6 bases to trimming and J lost 2 bases, with 5 bases between them. The CDR3 reads CASRDAYEQYF. For the CDR3, the DNA is TGTGCCAGCAGGGATGCCTACGAGCAGTACTTC.

The rearrangement uses TRBV14 and TRBJ2-5, with D possibly being TRBD2 (6 bases). V lost 5 bases and J 1 base, leaving 14 bases between the germline ends. CDR1 SGHDN and CDR2 FVKESK come from the germline V gene. The CDR3 covers 15 residues. CDR3: CASSGRGALQETQYF. CDR3 DNA: TGTGCCAGCAGCGGGCGGGGAGCGCTCCAAGAGACCCAGTACTTC. Full variable domain (remainder filled in from reference TRBV14 and TRBJ2-5): EAGVTQFPSHSVIEKGQTVTLRCDPISGHDNLYWYRRVMGKEIKFLLHFVKESKQDESGMPNNRFLAERTGGTYSTLKVQPAELEDSGVYFCASSGRGALQETQYFGPGTRLLVL.

The chain employs TRBV7-9 and TRBJ1-4; weak D call: TRBD1 (6 bases). V shed 5 bases and J shed 4 bases, with 14 bases lying between them. Germline V gives CDR1 SEHNR, CDR2 FQNEAQ (reference sequence). The CDR3 is made up of 15 amino acids. CDR3 coding DNA: TGTGCCAGCAGCCCAGCCGGGACAATTAATGAAAAACTGTTTTTT. It specifies CASSPAGTINEKLFF.